This is a list of T cell receptor beta chains from one sample in a study of T cell responses to AZD1222 COVID-19 vaccine. Here immunoSEQ multiplex PCR was the method, and the copy in TCRdb shows in-frame clones only, minus some. Among more than 140,000 clones, approximately 93% were seen once, and the ten largest hold more than 0.7%. The input for sequencing was peripheral blood, taken on day 0 of MenACWY control vaccination. Receptor source: an adult in good health. The CDR3 runs from the conserved cysteine through the conserved F or W. The D gene is left open where the match is weak. Expanded clones are given a class, and other clones once, few, many or no size at all.

j_call v_call d_call clone_size cdr3_aa cdr3_nt
TRBJ1-4 TRBV5-1 NA NA CASSLPGEEKLFF TGCGCCAGCAGCTTGCCGGGTGAGGAAAAACTGTTTTTT
TRBJ2-4 TRBV13 NA NA CASSTAKNIQYF TGTGCCAGCAGCACAGCCAAAAACATTCAGTACTTC
TRBJ1-1 TRBV15 NA NA CATSRSDKLATPEAFF TGTGCCACCAGCAGAAGCGATAAGCTCGCCACCCCGGAGGCTTTCTTT
TRBJ1-5 TRBV30 NA NA CAWSAGTVYSNQPQHF TGTGCCTGGAGTGCCGGGACCGTCTATAGCAATCAGCCCCAGCATTTT
TRBJ1-2 TRBV6-4 TRBD1 NA CASSMDRAGGYTF TGTGCCAGCAGTATGGACAGGGCCGGTGGCTACACCTTC
TRBJ1-1 TRBV20-1 NA NA CSARDEEEAFF TGCAGTGCTAGAGATGAAGAGGAAGCTTTCTTT
TRBJ1-1 TRBV10-3 NA once CAISVGENTEAFF TGTGCCATCAGTGTTGGAGAGAACACTGAAGCTTTCTTT
TRBJ2-1 TRBV5-1 NA NA CASSWEPGPRVYNEQFF TGCGCCAGCAGCTGGGAACCGGGCCCCAGGGTTTACAATGAGCAGTTCTTC
TRBJ1-4 TRBV28 TRBD1 once CASSYQTGGQEKLFF TGTGCCAGCAGTTATCAGACAGGGGGGCAAGAAAAACTGTTTTTT
TRBJ2-1 TRBV19 NA NA CASNPGGGYNEQFF TGTGCCAGTAACCCAGGGGGAGGTTACAATGAGCAGTTCTTC
TRBJ1-2 TRBV2 NA NA CASRIGDYGYTF TGTGCCAGCAGAATAGGGGACTATGGCTACACCTTC
TRBJ1-2 TRBV4-1 NA NA CASSQWATGGGYTF TGCGCCAGCAGCCAATGGGCGACGGGTGGCGGCTACACCTTC
TRBJ2-1 TRBV9 NA NA CASSVEILSYNEQFF TGTGCCAGCAGCGTAGAAATTTTATCCTACAATGAGCAGTTCTTC
TRBJ1-1 TRBV25-1 NA few CASHKGREAFF TGTGCCAGCCACAAGGGACGTGAAGCTTTCTTT
TRBJ1-4 TRBV19 NA NA CASSYRDKNEKLFF TGTGCCAGTAGTTACCGGGACAAGAATGAAAAACTGTTTTTT
TRBJ2-1 TRBV5-1 NA once CASSLGDTYNEQFF TGCGCCAGCAGCTTGGGGGATACCTACAATGAGCAGTTCTTC
TRBJ1-2 TRBV6-5 NA NA CASLSHYGYTF TGTGCCAGCCTGTCTCACTATGGCTACACCTTC
TRBJ1-2 TRBV10-3 NA NA CAANGADTANYGYTF TGTGCCGCCAACGGGGCCGACACTGCTAACTATGGCTACACCTTC
TRBJ1-2 TRBV5-1 NA NA CASSPGTGGYGYTF TGCGCCAGCAGCCCCGGGACGGGAGGCTATGGCTACACCTTC
TRBJ2-5 TRBV6-5 NA NA CASSWPGQETQYF TGTGCCAGCAGTTGGCCGGGCCAAGAGACCCAGTACTTC
TRBJ1-1 TRBV9 NA NA CASSVVGPGAEAFF TGTGCCAGCAGCGTAGTCGGTCCCGGCGCTGAAGCTTTCTTT
TRBJ2-1 TRBV6-4 TRBD2 few CASSEAGGPDEQFF TGTGCCAGCAGTGAAGCGGGAGGGCCAGATGAGCAGTTCTTC
TRBJ1-5 TRBV19 NA NA CASSIEGSFGQPQHF TGTGCCAGTAGTATAGAGGGCAGCTTCGGCCAGCCCCAGCATTTT
TRBJ1-2 TRBV7-9 NA NA CASSKTGTYGYTF TGTGCCAGCAGCAAAACAGGGACCTATGGCTACACCTTC
TRBJ1-5 TRBV5-6 TRBD1 once CASSLTGGRGVSQPQHF TGTGCCAGCAGCTTAACAGGGGGCCGCGGTGTATCCCAGCCCCAGCATTTT
TRBJ2-1 TRBV2 TRBD2 once CASTLPHGGISYNEQFF TGTGCCAGCACCCTACCCCACGGGGGGATCTCCTACAATGAGCAGTTCTTC
TRBJ2-3 TRBV20-1 NA NA CSARLSDTQYF TGCAGTGCTAGACTCTCGGATACGCAGTATTTT
TRBJ2-2 TRBV27 TRBD2 NA CASRRLAGRLNTGELFF TGTGCCAGCAGAAGACTAGCGGGTCGACTGAACACCGGGGAGCTGTTTTTT
TRBJ1-1 TRBV19 NA NA CASSILGRAREGRMNTEAFF TGTGCCAGTAGTATTTTGGGTCGAGCAAGAGAGGGAAGAATGAACACTGAAGCTTTCTTT
TRBJ1-1 TRBV9 NA NA CASSVGAGRVDTEAFF TGTGCCAGCAGCGTAGGGGCTGGCCGTGTTGACACTGAAGCTTTCTTT
TRBJ1-1 TRBV29-1 NA NA CSVEVTRDGEAFF TGCAGCGTTGAAGTTACCCGGGACGGTGAAGCTTTCTTT
TRBJ2-7 TRBV19 TRBD2 NA CASSTTGLAVTYEQYF TGTGCCAGTAGTACCACAGGACTAGCGGTAACCTACGAGCAGTACTTC
TRBJ2-2 TRBV4-1 NA NA CASSPSPFQGNTGELFF TGCGCCAGCAGCCCAAGCCCCTTCCAGGGGAACACCGGGGAGCTGTTTTTT
TRBJ2-3 TRBV19 TRBD2 NA CASGSSGADTQYF TGTGCCAGCGGATCGAGCGGGGCAGATACGCAGTATTTT
TRBJ1-2 TRBV13 NA NA CASSLGRGRGYTF TGTGCCAGCAGCTTAGGCAGGGGACGGGGCTACACCTTC
TRBJ2-5 TRBV11-2 TRBD2 NA CASSLDGTIQETQYF TGTGCCAGCAGCTTAGACGGGACTATCCAAGAGACCCAGTACTTC
TRBJ2-7 TRBV5-8 NA NA CASSLVGAPYEQYF TGTGCCAGCAGCTTGGTTGGGGCTCCCTACGAGCAGTACTTC
TRBJ2-7 TRBV19 TRBD1 NA CASSPVGQGYEQYF TGTGCCAGTAGCCCCGTCGGACAGGGCTACGAGCAGTACTTC
TRBJ1-2 TRBV30 NA NA CAWSPGAYYGYTF TGTGCCTGGAGCCCCGGGGCTTACTATGGCTACACCTTC
TRBJ1-1 TRBV18 TRBD1 NA CASSRGTGGFPEAFF TGTGCCAGCTCACGCGGGACAGGGGGCTTCCCTGAAGCTTTCTTT
TRBJ1-2 TRBV4-3 NA NA CASSQDPGQPVDGYTF TGCGCCAGCAGCCAAGACCCAGGACAACCCGTTGATGGCTACACCTTC
TRBJ1-2 TRBV6-5 TRBD1 NA CASSKSTGNLGYTF TGTGCCAGCAGTAAATCGACAGGGAACCTTGGCTACACCTTC
TRBJ1-2 TRBV3-1/TRBV3-2 NA NA CASSLSSGGGYTF TGTGCCAGCAGCCTTTCGAGCGGAGGCGGCTACACCTTC
TRBJ1-2 TRBV5-6 TRBD1 once CASSSPGDSKGYTF TGTGCCAGCAGCTCCCCTGGGGACAGTAAGGGCTACACCTTC
TRBJ1-1 TRBV3-1/TRBV3-2 NA once CASSQGALVGHLNTEAFF TGTGCCAGCAGCCAAGGGGCCTTAGTCGGACACCTGAACACTGAAGCTTTCTTT
TRBJ2-3 TRBV19 NA NA CASSRIRGSTDTQYF TGTGCCAGTAGTCGGATAAGGGGGAGCACAGATACGCAGTATTTT
TRBJ2-3 TRBV19 NA NA CASSTGGQETDTQYF TGTGCCAGTAGTACTGGCGGTCAGGAAACAGATACGCAGTATTTT
TRBJ1-4 TRBV29-1 NA NA CSAQDEKLFF TGCAGCGCCCAAGATGAAAAACTGTTTTTT
TRBJ1-1 TRBV5-1 NA NA CASSLDAGTEAFF TGCGCCAGCAGCTTGGACGCAGGAACTGAAGCTTTCTTT